The present T cell receptor beta chain was sequenced within a study of CD8 T cells in Susac syndrome. Findings of the study overall: The study admitted that it had a relatively small number of individuals in its TCR sequencing and HLA analysis. The study identified about seventeen and five Susac-specific public clones in total CD8+ and CD8+ TEMRA repertoires.

About this clonotype: Its antigen is not known.

CDR1 SGHDT and CDR2 YYEEEE come from the germline V gene. The V and J ends lost 2 bases and 3 bases, in that order; junction bases with no gene match: 1. CDR3 length equals 14 residues. Random hexamers were used to reverse transcribe roughly 0.45 to 1 ug of RNA. TCRdb recomputed calls from the immunoSEQ multiplex PCR reads with MiXCR, one row per CDR3 protein. The profile shows about 130,000 distinct CDR3 sequences, around 94% of them singletons. CD8+ and CD4+ T cells circulating in blood were sequenced for TCR beta. The rearrangement links TRBV5-6 to TRBJ2-5; 10 bases line up with TRBD2. Material: CD8+ T cells from PBMCs. This TCR was recovered from a human donor with Susac syndrome. CDR3 DNA: TGTGCCAGCAGCTTTGGGACTAGCGAAGAGACCCAGTACTTC. Translated, it gives CASSFGTSEETQYF.